This T cell receptor (beta chain) is drawn from a study of cytomegalovirus exposure and HLA in healthy donors. General study points: Several of the most significant clusters were apparently associated with common viral pathogens in a later analysis. Investigators reported some 150 TCR beta chains as tied to cytomegalovirus. An analysis done earlier found most TCR beta V segments productive about 87% or about 30% of the time. The analysis excluded some indistinguishable V segments, including TRBV6-2 and TRBV6-3.

Note on this clone: Its antigen is undetermined.

This CDR3 contains 14 residues. Per germline, CDR1 MNHNS and CDR2 SASEGT. Losses at the gene ends were 1 base for V and 4 bases for J; bases not matched to a gene: 4. PCR used 60 Vbeta primers and 13 Jbeta primers. Clones were sequenced by immunoSEQ multiplex PCR, and TCRdb holds only the in-frame ones, with some missing. The data show roughly 140,000 clones, with almost 85% seen just once and around 6.2% held by the top ten. The J gene is TRBJ2-7, the V gene TRBV6-1; 7 nucleotides line up with TRBD2. The receptor's source is a man aged 30 to 39 in good health and CMV-seropositive. The material sequenced was PBMCs. This CDR3 is CASSEVGGGYEQYF. As DNA, the CDR3 is TGTGCCAGCAGTGAAGTGGGGGGAGGGTACGAGCAGTACTTC.